This TCR beta chain was sequenced in a study of naive CD8 T cells in extremely preterm neonates. Findings and caveats of the study: Relative to older groups, preterm infants had shorter, less trimmed CDR3s with fewer N additions.

The repertoire was sequenced with immunoSEQ multiplex PCR; TCRdb's copy has only in-frame clones and lacks some. The table lists approximately 7,900 clones, about 98% of them singletons, with 2.8% in the top ten. Trimming took 0 bases from V and 4 from J, leaving 8 bases between them. CDR1 and CDR2 (germline): PRHDT, FYEKMQ (reference sequence). This CDR3 comprises 14 residues. This clone appeared a single time. Its target is unknown. This receptor was identified in a human donor in good health. The sample consisted of naive CD8+ T cells from blood. This sequence joins TRBV13 and TRBJ2-3; D might be TRBD1 (5 bases). CDR3 DNA sequence: TGTGCCAGCAGCTTAGGCACAGGAGCAGATACGCAGTATTTT. As protein: CASSLGTGADTQYF.